These 8 T cell receptor beta chains share one sample of origin, sequenced in a study of T cell responses to AZD1222 COVID-19 vaccine. Only in-frame clones appear in the TCRdb table, and some are missing; sequencing was by immunoSEQ multiplex PCR. This sample has about 150,000 clones, with roughly nine tenths found just once. The source was peripheral blood, collected after recovery from COVID-19. The receptors were sampled from an adult who had recovered from COVID-19.

V gene TRBV15 combines with J gene TRBJ2-7; 8 nucleotides line up with TRBD1. Trimming removed 4 bases from V and 4 bases from J; junction bases left unmatched: 6. This CDR3 is 14 amino acids long. Germline loops: CDR1 LNHNV, CDR2 YYDKDF (reference sequence). Here the CDR3 reads CATSIDRGPYEQYF. CDR3 sequence (DNA): TGTGCCACCAGCATCGACAGGGGTCCTTACGAGCAGTACTTC.

V gene TRBV15 combines with J gene TRBJ2-7; 12 nucleotides match TRBD2. From germline, CDR1 is LNHNV and CDR2 YYDKDF (reference sequence). V shed 0 bases and J 4 bases; nucleotides not matched to a gene: 4. The CDR3 is 16 amino acids. The CDR3 DNA reads as TGTGCCACCAGCAGAGATCGACTAGCGGGAGCGTACGAGCAGTACTTC. It translates to CATSRDRLAGAYEQYF.

The rearrangement joins TRBV28 to TRBJ1-2; no definite D call. Trimming cost V 7 bases and J 5 bases, with 20 bases left between them. CDR3 length equals 15 residues. Germline CDR1 is MDHEN and CDR2 is SYDVKM. CDR3 sequence (DNA): TGTGCCAGCACTCCCTCGGGGAGGGTAGGGTATGGCTACACCTTC. This encodes CASTPSGRVGYGYTF.

The chain combines TRBV10-3 with TRBJ1-1; a possible D gene is TRBD1 (5 bases). This CDR3 contains 14 residues. V was shortened by 8 bases and J by 1 base, with 14 bases between the two germline ends. CDR1 ENHRY and CDR2 SYGVKD come from the germline V gene. The CDR3 DNA follows: TGTGCCATCCGCGCGGGGGTTGCGAACACTGAAGCTTTCTTT. It is translated as CAIRAGVANTEAFF.

The gene calls are TRBV20-1 and TRBJ1-1; 8 nucleotides line up with TRBD1. The CDR3 length is 13 residues. Germline V gene lookup returns CDR1 DFQATT and CDR2 SNEGSKA (reference sequence). V lost 6 bases to trimming and J lost 5 bases; unmatched junction nucleotides: 8. DNA for the CDR3: TGCAGTGCCAGTGGACAGGGCAATACTGAAGCTTTCTTT. This encodes CSASGQGNTEAFF.

The genes are TRBV7-2 and TRBJ2-2; D is ambiguous. The CDR3 is 15 residues long. V was pared by 1 base and J by 2 bases, with 8 bases between. CDR1 SGHTA and CDR2 FQGNSA come from the germline V gene. The CDR3 DNA follows: TGTGCCAGCAGCTTAGAGGCGGTAAACACCGGGGAGCTGTTTTTT. Protein product: CASSLEAVNTGELFF.

The V call is TRBV5-4, the J call TRBJ2-3, with no clear D. Per germline, CDR1 SGHNT and CDR2 YYREEE (reference sequence). V gave up 3 bases and J gave up 3 bases, with 14 bases separating them. The CDR3 is 15 amino acids. The CDR3 bases are TGTGCCAGCAGCTCAGGCTTTGTGGGGACAGATACGCAGTATTTT. This gives the protein CASSSGFVGTDTQYF.

V is TRBV5-1 and J is TRBJ2-7; possible D gene TRBD1, 6 bases. Trimming took 4 bases from V and 5 from J, leaving 19 bases between them. Per germline, CDR1 SGHRS and CDR2 YFSETQ. The CDR3 sequence is 15 residues long. The CDR3 here is CASSTQGSPSDEQYF. For the CDR3, the DNA is TGCGCCAGCAGCACACAGGGATCGCCCTCGGACGAGCAGTACTTC.